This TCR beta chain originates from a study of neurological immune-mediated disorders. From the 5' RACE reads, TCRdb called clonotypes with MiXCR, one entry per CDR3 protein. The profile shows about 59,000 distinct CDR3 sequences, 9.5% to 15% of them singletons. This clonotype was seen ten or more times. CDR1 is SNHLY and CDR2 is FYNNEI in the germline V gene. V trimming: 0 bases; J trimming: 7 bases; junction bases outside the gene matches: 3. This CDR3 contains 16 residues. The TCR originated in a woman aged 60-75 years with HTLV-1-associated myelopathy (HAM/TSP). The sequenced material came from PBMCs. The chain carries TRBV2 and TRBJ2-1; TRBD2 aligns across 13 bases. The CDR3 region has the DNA TGTGCCAGCAGTGAAGCCTCGGGACTAGCGGGAAATGAGCAGTTCTTC. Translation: CASSEASGLAGNEQFF.